The 6 T cell receptor beta chains below were found in one sample sequenced in a study of shared clonotypes between healthy human individuals. The repertoire was sequenced with immunoSEQ multiplex PCR; TCRdb's copy has only in-frame clones and lacks some. The sample records some 510,000 clones, around 74% being singletons. Sequencing was carried out using PBMCs. All receptors come from a middle-aged woman in good health. Some clones in this sample may be carry-over from other donors' samples.

The chain joins TRBV27 to TRBJ2-7; 7 positions match TRBD2. This CDR3 has 14 residues. With V trimmed by 2 bases and J by 6 bases, 7 bases remained unmatched. CDR1 is MNHEY, CDR2 SMNVEV, per germline (reference sequence). The CDR3 loop reads CASSLRGGTSEQYF. CDR3 sequence (DNA): TGTGCCAGCAGTTTACGCGGGGGAACCTCCGAGCAGTACTTC.

The chain is built from TRBV25-1 and TRBJ2-5; D not resolved. Near its end, the DNA agrees better with TRBJ2-7, so the J call may be wrong. This CDR3 has 14 residues. Looked up from germline, CDR1 is MGHDK and CDR2 is SYGVNS. The CDR3 DNA sequence: TGTGCCAGCAGGACGACTGAAAGCTCCTACGAGCAGTACTTC. Translating gives CASRTTESSYEQYF.

This rearrangement joins TRBV5-6 to TRBJ2-2; TRBD2 might be the D (6 bases). The germline V and J ends were trimmed by 0 bases and 2 bases, with 17 bases remaining between them. This CDR3 is 18 amino acids long. Per the germline V gene, CDR1 is SGHDT and CDR2 is YYEEEE. The CDR3 region is CASSLGGMFSGNTGELFF. The CDR3 DNA reads as TGTGCCAGCAGCTTGGGAGGGATGTTTAGCGGAAACACCGGGGAGCTGTTTTTT.

J is TRBJ2-7 and V is TRBV7-9; 8 nucleotides line up with TRBD2. Per germline, CDR1 SEHNR and CDR2 FQNEAQ (reference sequence). The CDR3 loop spans 14 amino acids. V was clipped by 5 bases and J by 6 bases; unmatched bases: 9. CDR3 DNA: TGTGCCAGCAGCCGGGGAGGTCTAGCGGGCGAGCAGTACTTC. Translation: CASSRGGLAGEQYF.

Comment on this clone: A read error likely explains this, since a far larger clone differs by one base. The genes are TRBV14 and TRBJ2-3; D ambiguous. With 5 bases removed from V and 2 bases from J, the gap between germline ends came to 2 bases. This CDR3 contains 11 residues. CDR1 and CDR2 from the germline V gene are SGHDN and FVKESK. The DNA for the CDR3 is TGTGCCAGCAGCTTCACAGATACGCAGTATTTT. Translation gives CASSFTDTQYF.

This clone was detected a few times. The genes are TRBV28 and TRBJ1-2, with D possibly TRBD1 on 5 matching bases. The CDR3 length is 13 residues. Trimming shortened V by 5 bases and J by 7 bases, and 14 bases separated the two germline ends. Germline-derived CDR1 and CDR2 are MDHEN and SYDVKM. CDR3 coding DNA: TGTGCCAGCAGTGGTCTGGGGGGTTTTGGCTACACCTTC. Protein: CASSGLGGFGYTF.